A selection of T cell receptor beta chains follows, all from one sample in a study of identical twins' blood T cells. TCRdb processed the 5' RACE reads anew with MiXCR; each CDR3 protein has one entry. The table has 300,000 to 450,000 distinct CDR3 sequences, roughly 28% seen once. The sample comprised PBMCs. Every receptor here comes from a woman between 18 and 55 years old in good health. Each CDR3 is given with its conserved first and last residue. Each record gives: clone size, J gene, V gene, D gene, CDR3 protein, CDR3 DNA. D genes are given only for firm matches. Part of the rows lack a size; the others show once, few, many or a class for expanded clones.

many,TRBJ2-1,TRBV4-1,.,CASSQQAGRGSEQFF,TGCGCCAGCAGCCAACAAGCGGGCAGGGGTAGTGAGCAGTTCTTC
.,TRBJ1-4,TRBV12-3/TRBV12-4,.,CASSGREVLRKLFF,TGTGCCAGCAGTGGTCGAGAGGTCCTCAGGAAACTGTTTTTT
.,TRBJ1-4,TRBV6-5,TRBD1,CASSWGTAREKLFF,TGTGCCAGCAGTTGGGGGACAGCCAGGGAAAAACTGTTTTTT
few,TRBJ1-2,TRBV7-9,TRBD1,CASSDTGGGYTF,TGTGCCAGCAGCGATACAGGGGGAGGCTACACCTTC
few,TRBJ1-5,TRBV3-1,.,CASSQERGLPQHF,TGTGCCAGCAGCCAAGAGCGGGGTCTGCCCCAGCATTTT
.,TRBJ1-3,TRBV9,.,CASSVDVDFGNTIYF,TGTGCCAGCAGCGTAGACGTTGACTTTGGAAACACCATATATTTT
.,TRBJ2-2,TRBV4-2,TRBD1,CASSQDFGQGATGELFF,TGTGCCAGCAGCCAAGATTTCGGACAGGGGGCTACCGGGGAGCTGTTTTTT
few,TRBJ1-1,TRBV19,.,CASSNTGMNTEAFF,TGTGCCAGTAGTAATACAGGGATGAACACTGAAGCTTTCTTT
few,TRBJ2-2,TRBV20-1,.,CSARSLGELFF,TGCAGTGCTAGATCGCTGGGGGAGCTGTTTTTT
.,TRBJ1-6,TRBV2,.,CASSHPADSPLHF,TGTGCCAGCAGTCACCCTGCGGATTCACCCCTCCACTTT
many,TRBJ2-1,TRBV29-1,.,CSAGNENEQFF,TGCAGCGCCGGAAATGAAAATGAGCAGTTCTTC
few,TRBJ2-5,TRBV6-5,.,CASSYLQQETQYF,TGTGCCAGCAGTTACTTACAGCAAGAGACCCAGTACTTC
many,TRBJ1-4,TRBV20-1,TRBD1,CSATPPGTAEKLFF,TGCAGTGCTACGCCACCCGGGACAGCCGAAAAACTGTTTTTT
few,TRBJ1-2,TRBV6-6,.,CASSYSTKPGAGYGYTF,TGTGCCAGCAGTTACTCGACGAAACCGGGGGCGGGGTATGGCTACACCTTC
.,TRBJ2-7,TRBV9,.,CASSVGGGPTYEQYF,TGTGCCAGCAGCGTAGGAGGGGGGCCTACCTACGAGCAGTACTTC
few,TRBJ1-1,TRBV18,TRBD1,CASSPEQGASTEAFF,TGTGCCAGCTCACCTGAACAGGGGGCGTCCACTGAAGCTTTCTTT
few,TRBJ1-1,TRBV7-9,.,CASEDSSMSEAFF,TGTGCCAGCGAGGACAGTAGTATGTCTGAAGCTTTCTTT
.,TRBJ1-1,TRBV3-1,.,CASSQDRGVNLEGAFF,TGTGCCAGCAGCCAAGATCGTGGGGTCAACCTAGAAGGAGCTTTCTTT
few,TRBJ2-3,TRBV20-1,TRBD1,CSVEGAQTSDTQYF,TGCAGTGTTGAGGGGGCGCAGACCTCAGATACGCAGTATTTT
few,TRBJ1-1,TRBV29-1,.,CSVERVEGLDTEAFF,TGCAGCGTTGAGAGAGTTGAGGGGTTGGACACTGAAGCTTTCTTT
.,TRBJ1-2,TRBV9,TRBD1,CASSDGTGYGYTF,TGTGCCAGCAGCGATGGGACAGGGTATGGCTACACCTTC
once,TRBJ1-2,TRBV3-1,TRBD1,CASSALGQSNYGYTF,TGTGCCAGCAGCGCTTTGGGACAGTCTAACTATGGCTACACCTTC
.,TRBJ2-1,TRBV7-2,.,CASSLKRGVIGDNEQFF,TGTGCCAGCAGCTTAAAGAGGGGGGTCATAGGGGACAATGAGCAGTTCTTC
few,TRBJ2-7,TRBV20-1,TRBD2,CSAVSPGTNYEQYF,TGCAGTGCTGTCTCTCCCGGGACTAACTACGAGCAGTACTTC
.,TRBJ1-4,TRBV6-5,.,CASRRPRAGEKLFF,TGTGCCAGCAGGAGACCCAGGGCAGGCGAAAAACTGTTTTTT
.,TRBJ1-2,TRBV6-1,.,CASTSWQADYGYTF,TGTGCCAGCACAAGTTGGCAGGCGGACTATGGCTACACCTTC
few,TRBJ1-1,TRBV5-6,TRBD1,CASNRQGMTTEAFF,TGTGCCAGCAACCGACAGGGGATGACCACTGAAGCTTTCTTT
.,TRBJ1-1,TRBV6-5,.,CASSYIGGEAFF,TGTGCCAGCAGTTACATCGGGGGTGAAGCTTTCTTT
.,TRBJ1-3,TRBV18,.,CASSGTGGTENTIYF,TGTGCCAGCTCCGGCACCGGAGGAACTGAAAACACCATATATTTT
few,TRBJ2-6,TRBV6-2/TRBV6-3,.,CASSPGSGANVLTF,TGTGCCAGCTCCCCTGGGTCCGGGGCCAACGTCCTGACTTTC
.,TRBJ1-1,TRBV29-1,.,CSVFTENTEAFF,TGCAGCGTCTTTACAGAAAACACTGAAGCTTTCTTT
.,TRBJ2-1,TRBV20-1,TRBD2,CSATTSGGRYTYNEQFF,TGCAGTGCCACGACTAGCGGGGGCCGTTACACTTACAATGAGCAGTTCTTC
.,TRBJ1-3,TRBV6-6,TRBD1,CASSYPPDRGGNTIYF,TGTGCCAGCAGTTACCCACCTGACAGGGGCGGAAACACCATATATTTT
few,TRBJ1-1,TRBV20-1,.,CSARDWAGPTEAFF,TGCAGTGCTAGAGATTGGGCTGGGCCCACTGAAGCTTTCTTT
.,TRBJ2-2,TRBV5-1,.,CASSLDTGTGELVF,TGCGCCAGCAGTCTTGATACGGGGACCGGGGAGCTGGTTTTT
few,TRBJ2-3,TRBV9,TRBD2,CASSTSGDADTQYF,TGTGCCAGCTCGACTAGCGGGGATGCAGATACGCAGTATTTT
.,TRBJ1-1,TRBV27,.,CASSSETGLNTEAFF,TGTGCCAGCAGTTCAGAGACAGGACTGAACACTGAAGCTTTCTTT
.,TRBJ2-7,TRBV11-3,TRBD1,CASSLADRAYEQYF,TGTGCCAGCAGCTTAGCGGACAGGGCCTACGAGCAGTACTTC
many,TRBJ1-1,TRBV18,.,CASSPETVQAFF,TGTGCCAGCTCACCCGAGACGGTCCAGGCTTTCTTT
many,TRBJ2-3,TRBV25-1,.,CASRRWDTQYF,TGTGCCAGCAGGAGATGGGATACGCAGTATTTT
.,TRBJ2-1,TRBV7-9,TRBD2,CASRISGVHNEQFF,TGTGCCAGCAGAATCAGCGGGGTTCACAATGAGCAGTTCTTC
few,TRBJ1-2,TRBV16,TRBD1,CASRGQGAYGYTF,TGTGCCAGCAGAGGACAGGGGGCATATGGCTACACCTTC
.,TRBJ2-2,TRBV14,.,CASSRITGVRNTGELFF,TGTGCCAGCAGCCGAATCACGGGGGTGAGGAACACCGGGGAGCTGTTTTTT
.,TRBJ2-1,TRBV20-1,.,CSATQAEYNEQFF,TGCAGTGCTACACAGGCGGAGTACAATGAGCAGTTCTTC
many,TRBJ1-1,TRBV12-3/TRBV12-4,.,CASCQYTEAFF,TGTGCCAGCTGCCAGTACACTGAAGCTTTCTTT
.,TRBJ1-1,TRBV12-5,.,CASGLPGTVRNTEAFF,TGTGCTAGTGGTTTACCCGGGACGGTTCGGAACACTGAAGCTTTCTTT